These 6 T cell receptor beta chains came from one sample sequenced in a study of T cell responses to AZD1222 COVID-19 vaccine. TCRdb's copy holds only in-frame clones and misses some; the assay was immunoSEQ multiplex PCR. The repertoire has 90,000 to 150,000 clones, approximately 90% of them found once; the top ten carry over 4.5%. This specimen consisted of peripheral blood, obtained on day 0 of AZD1222 vaccination. All receptors come from an adult in good health.

The V and J genes are TRBV3-1 (or the pseudogene TRBV3-2) and TRBJ2-3; 12 bases map to TRBD2. The CDR3 covers 17 residues. Germline V gene sequence: CDR1 LGHDT, CDR2 YNNKEL (reference sequence). With 2 bases clipped from V and 4 bases from J, the junction kept 7 bases outside the gene matches. The CDR3 coding sequence is TGTGCCAGCAGCCAATTCGCTAGCGGGGGGGCGTCAGATACGCAGTATTTT. The encoded protein is CASSQFASGGASDTQYF.

This clone was detected only a few times. The chain links TRBV7-6 to TRBJ2-1, with 7 bases that match TRBD2. The CDR3 consists of 16 residues. Germline-derived CDR1 and CDR2 are SGHVS and FNYEAQ. Trimming took 3 bases from V and 2 from J; bases not matched to a gene: 7. The DNA for the CDR3 is TGTGCCAGCAGCTTGGACGGGGGGATCGCCTACAATGAGCAGTTCTTC. It codes for CASSLDGGIAYNEQFF.

This chain joins TRBV2 and TRBJ2-5; 10 nucleotides align to TRBD2. CDR1 is SNHLY and CDR2 is FYNNEI in the germline V gene. The junction had 1 base not matched to a gene; V was cut back by 2 bases and J by 4 bases. This CDR3 is 14 amino acids long. CDR3 amino acids: CASSEIAGGETQYF. The CDR3 DNA reads TGTGCCAGCAGTGAAATAGCGGGGGGAGAGACCCAGTACTTC. Supplemented by reference TRBV2 and TRBJ2-5, the full variable domain reads EPEVTQTPSHQVTQMGQEVILRCVPISNHLYFYWYRQILGQKVEFLVSFYNNEISEKSEIFDDQFSVERPDGSNFTLKIRSTKLEDSAMYFCASSEIAGGETQYFGPGTRLLVL.

The rearrangement joins TRBV6-5 to TRBJ1-1; 8 positions agree with TRBD1. Germline CDR1 reads MNHEY; CDR2 reads SVGAGI. This CDR3 has 14 residues. Trimming at V came to 0 bases and at J to 4 bases, leaving 1 base not matched to a gene. CDR3 residues: CASSYSTGATEAFF. DNA for the CDR3: TGTGCCAGCAGTTACTCGACAGGGGCCACTGAAGCTTTCTTT.

This clone showed up just once. The chain couples TRBV7-9 to TRBJ2-7, with D perhaps assigned TRBD1 or TRBD2 (7 bases each). Trimming left V 5 bases short and J 4 bases short, with 12 bases between. The CDR3 loop spans 13 amino acids. The germline V gene encodes CDR1 SEHNR and CDR2 FQNEAQ (reference sequence). The CDR3 DNA follows: TGTGCCAGCAGCCCAGGGGGGGTTTACGAGCAGTACTTC. Translated: CASSPGGVYEQYF.

The chain couples TRBV9 to TRBJ2-3; TRBD1 agrees at 8 bases. The CDR3 is made up of 14 amino acids. Germline CDR1 SGDLS, CDR2 YYNGEE. Germline trimming cut 6 bases from V and 4 bases from J; bases unmatched to any gene: 7. CDR3 DNA: TGTGCCAGCAACCTCAGGGGGCTAGCAGATACGCAGTATTTT. It translates to CASNLRGLADTQYF.